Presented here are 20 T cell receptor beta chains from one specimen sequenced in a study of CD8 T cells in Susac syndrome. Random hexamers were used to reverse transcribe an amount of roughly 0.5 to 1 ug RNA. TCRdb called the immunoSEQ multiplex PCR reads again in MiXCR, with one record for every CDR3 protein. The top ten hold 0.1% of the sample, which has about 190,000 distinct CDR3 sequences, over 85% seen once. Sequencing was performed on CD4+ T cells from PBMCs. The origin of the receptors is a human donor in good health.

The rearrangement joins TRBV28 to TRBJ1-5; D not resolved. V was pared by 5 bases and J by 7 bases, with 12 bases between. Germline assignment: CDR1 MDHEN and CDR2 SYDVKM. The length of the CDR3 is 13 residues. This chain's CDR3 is CASSPRPAQPQHF. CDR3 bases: TGTGCCAGCAGTCCCCGACCAGCCCAGCCCCAGCATTTT. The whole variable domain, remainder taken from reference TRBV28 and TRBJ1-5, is DVKVTQSSRYLVKRTGEKVFLECVQDMDHENMFWYRQDPGLGLRLIYFSYDVKMKEKGDIPEGYSVSREKKERFSLILESASTNQTSMYLCASSPRPAQPQHFGDGTRLSIL.

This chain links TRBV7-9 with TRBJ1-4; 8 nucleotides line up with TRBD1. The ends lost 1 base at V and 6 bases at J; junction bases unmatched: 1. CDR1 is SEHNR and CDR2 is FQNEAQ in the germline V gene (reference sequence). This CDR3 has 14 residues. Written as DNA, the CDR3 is TGTGCCAGCAGCTTAGGGACAGGGCATGAAAAACTGTTTTTT. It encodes CASSLGTGHEKLFF.

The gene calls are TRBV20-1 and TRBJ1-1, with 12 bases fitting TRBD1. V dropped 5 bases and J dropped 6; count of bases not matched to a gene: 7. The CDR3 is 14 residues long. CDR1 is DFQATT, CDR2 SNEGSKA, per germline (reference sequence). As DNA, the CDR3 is TGCAGTGCTCCACCCGGGACAGGGGGCCCTGAAGCTTTCTTT. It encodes CSAPPGTGGPEAFF.

CDR3 sequence: CASTARTGGAGGIQYF. The CDR3 DNA reads TGTGCCAGTACGGCGAGGACAGGGGGCGCAGGGGGCATTCAGTACTTC. This sequence joins TRBV19 and TRBJ2-4, with TRBD1 matching over 11 bases. Germline CDR1 is LNHDA and CDR2 is SQIVND (reference sequence). After removal of 7 bases from V and 9 bases from J, the junction contained 14 bases not matched to a gene. The CDR3 is 16 amino acids. The variable domain in full, completed from reference TRBV19 and TRBJ2-4, reads DGGITQSPKYLFRKEGQNVTLSCEQNLNHDAMYWYRQDPGQGLRLIYYSQIVNDFQKGDIAEGYSVSREKKESFPLTVTSAQKNPTAFYLCASTARTGGAGGIQYFGAGTRLSVL.

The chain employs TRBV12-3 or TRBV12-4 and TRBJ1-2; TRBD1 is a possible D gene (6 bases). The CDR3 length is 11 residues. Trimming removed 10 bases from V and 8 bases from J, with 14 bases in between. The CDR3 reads CATRGSGGYTF. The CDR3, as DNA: TGTGCCACCAGGGGTTCAGGAGGCTACACCTTC.

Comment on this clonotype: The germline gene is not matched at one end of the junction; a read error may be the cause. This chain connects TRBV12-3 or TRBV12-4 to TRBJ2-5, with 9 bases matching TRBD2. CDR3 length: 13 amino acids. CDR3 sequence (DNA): TGTGCCAGCAGGTTAGCGGGGGAGGAGACCCAGTACTTC. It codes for CASRLAGEETQYF.

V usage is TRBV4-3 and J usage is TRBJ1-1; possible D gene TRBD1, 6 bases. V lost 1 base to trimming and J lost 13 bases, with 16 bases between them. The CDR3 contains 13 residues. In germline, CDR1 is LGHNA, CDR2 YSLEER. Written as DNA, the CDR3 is TGCGCCAGCAGCCAAGTCTTTGCAGGGGAGGTTTTCTTT. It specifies CASSQVFAGEVFF.

The CDR3 sequence is CASSDSNRGTEAFF. The DNA for the CDR3 is TGTGCCAGCAGTGACTCGAACAGGGGGACTGAAGCTTTCTTT. The chain links TRBV6-4 to TRBJ1-1, with 8 bases fitting TRBD1. CDR3 length equals 14 residues. Germline CDR1 is MRHNA and CDR2 is SNTAGT. The ends lost 0 bases at V and 5 bases at J; junction bases unmatched: 2.

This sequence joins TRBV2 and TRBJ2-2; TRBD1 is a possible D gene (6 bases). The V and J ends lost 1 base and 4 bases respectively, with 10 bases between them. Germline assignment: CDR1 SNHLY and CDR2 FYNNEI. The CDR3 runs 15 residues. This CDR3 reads CASSEVTGTTGELFF. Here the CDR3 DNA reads TGTGCCAGCAGTGAAGTAACAGGGACCACCGGGGAGCTGTTTTTT.

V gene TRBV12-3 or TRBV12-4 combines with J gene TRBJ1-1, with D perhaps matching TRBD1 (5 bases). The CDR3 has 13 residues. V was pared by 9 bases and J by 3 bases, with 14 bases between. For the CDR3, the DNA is TGTGCCAGTAGACAGTCAGGCGACACTGAAGCTTTCTTT. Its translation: CASRQSGDTEAFF.

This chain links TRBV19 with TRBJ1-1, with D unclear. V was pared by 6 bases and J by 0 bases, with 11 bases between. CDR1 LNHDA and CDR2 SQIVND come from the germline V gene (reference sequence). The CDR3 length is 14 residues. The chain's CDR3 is CASSSRHLNTEAFF. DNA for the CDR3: TGTGCCAGTAGCTCAAGACACCTGAACACTGAAGCTTTCTTT.

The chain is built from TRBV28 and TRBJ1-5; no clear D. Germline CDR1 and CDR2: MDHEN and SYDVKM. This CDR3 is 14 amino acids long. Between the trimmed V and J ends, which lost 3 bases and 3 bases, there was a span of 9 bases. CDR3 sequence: CASSFELPNQPQHF. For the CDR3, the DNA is TGTGCCAGCAGTTTTGAACTACCCAATCAGCCCCAGCATTTT.

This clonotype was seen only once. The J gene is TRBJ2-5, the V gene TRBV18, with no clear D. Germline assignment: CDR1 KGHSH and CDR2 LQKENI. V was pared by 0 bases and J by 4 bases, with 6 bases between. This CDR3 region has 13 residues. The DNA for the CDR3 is TGTGCCAGCTCACCACCGGGTCGAGAGACCCAGTACTTC. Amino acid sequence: CASSPPGRETQYF.

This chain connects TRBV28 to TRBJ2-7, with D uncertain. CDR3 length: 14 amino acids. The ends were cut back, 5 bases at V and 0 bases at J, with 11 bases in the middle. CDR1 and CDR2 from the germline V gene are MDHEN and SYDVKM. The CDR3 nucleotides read TGTGCCAGCAGTACAGTTCTCTACTCCTACGAGCAGTACTTC. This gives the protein CASSTVLYSYEQYF.

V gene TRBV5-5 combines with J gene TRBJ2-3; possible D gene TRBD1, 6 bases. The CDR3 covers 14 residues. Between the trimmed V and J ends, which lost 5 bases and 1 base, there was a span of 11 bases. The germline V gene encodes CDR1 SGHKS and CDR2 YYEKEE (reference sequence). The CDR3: CASRRTDGTDTQYF. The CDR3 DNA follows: TGTGCCAGCAGGCGGACAGACGGCACAGATACGCAGTATTTT.

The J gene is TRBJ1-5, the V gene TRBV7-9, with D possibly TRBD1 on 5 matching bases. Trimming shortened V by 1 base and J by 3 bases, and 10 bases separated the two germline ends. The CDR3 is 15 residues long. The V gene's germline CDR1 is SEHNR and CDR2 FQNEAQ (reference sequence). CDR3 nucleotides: TGTGCCAGCAGCTTAGAAGGGGCCGACAATCAGCCCCAGCATTTT. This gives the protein CASSLEGADNQPQHF.

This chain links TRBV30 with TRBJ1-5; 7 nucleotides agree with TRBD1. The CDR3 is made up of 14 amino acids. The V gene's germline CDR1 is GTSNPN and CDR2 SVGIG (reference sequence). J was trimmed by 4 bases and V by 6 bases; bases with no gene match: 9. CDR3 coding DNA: TGTGCCTGCAGACAGGGCTGGGGAAATCAGCCCCAGCATTTT. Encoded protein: CACRQGWGNQPQHF.

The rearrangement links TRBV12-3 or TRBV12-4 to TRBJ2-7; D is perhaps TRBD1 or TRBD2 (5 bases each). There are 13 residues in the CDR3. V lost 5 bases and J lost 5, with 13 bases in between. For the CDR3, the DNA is TGTGCCAGCAGTGCCACGACGGGGCACGAGCAGTACTTC. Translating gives CASSATTGHEQYF.

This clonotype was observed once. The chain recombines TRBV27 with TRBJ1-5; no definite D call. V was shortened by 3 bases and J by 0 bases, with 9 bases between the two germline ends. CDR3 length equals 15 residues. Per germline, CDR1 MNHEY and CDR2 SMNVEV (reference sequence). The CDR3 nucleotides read TGTGCCAGCAGTTTCAGTGCCCATAGCAATCAGCCCCAGCATTTT. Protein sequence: CASSFSAHSNQPQHF.

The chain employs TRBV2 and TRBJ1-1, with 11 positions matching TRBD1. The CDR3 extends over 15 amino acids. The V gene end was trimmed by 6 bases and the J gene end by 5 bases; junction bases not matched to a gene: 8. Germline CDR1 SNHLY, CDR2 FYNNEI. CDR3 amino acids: CASSLRTGGTTEAFF. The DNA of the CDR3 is TGTGCCAGCAGCCTTAGGACAGGGGGCACGACTGAAGCTTTCTTT. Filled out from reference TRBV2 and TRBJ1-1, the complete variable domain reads EPEVTQTPSHQVTQMGQEVILRCVPISNHLYFYWYRQILGQKVEFLVSFYNNEISEKSEIFDDQFSVERPDGSNFTLKIRSTKLEDSAMYFCASSLRTGGTTEAFFGQGTRLTVV.